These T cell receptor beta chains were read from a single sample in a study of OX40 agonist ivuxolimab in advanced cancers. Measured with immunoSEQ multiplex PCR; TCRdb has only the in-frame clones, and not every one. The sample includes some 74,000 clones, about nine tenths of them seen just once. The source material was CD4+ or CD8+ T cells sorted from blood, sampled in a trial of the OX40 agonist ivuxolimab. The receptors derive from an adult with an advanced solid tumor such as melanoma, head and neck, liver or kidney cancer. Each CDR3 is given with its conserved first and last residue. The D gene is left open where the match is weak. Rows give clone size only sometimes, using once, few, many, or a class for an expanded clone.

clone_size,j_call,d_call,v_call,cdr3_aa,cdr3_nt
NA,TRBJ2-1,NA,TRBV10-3,CAISFLVGEQFF,TGTGCCATCAGTTTCCTAGTAGGTGAGCAGTTCTTC
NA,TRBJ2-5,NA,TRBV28,CASSLLAGKGETQYF,TGTGCCAGCAGTTTATTGGCAGGGAAGGGGGAGACCCAGTACTTC
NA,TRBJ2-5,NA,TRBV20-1,CSARTSETQYF,TGCAGTGCTAGAACCTCGGAGACCCAGTACTTC
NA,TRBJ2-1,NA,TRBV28,CASSSPMAEEQFF,TGTGCCAGCAGTTCCCCCATGGCGGAGGAGCAGTTCTTC
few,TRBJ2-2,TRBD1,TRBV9,CASSPYTGGLGELFF,TGTGCCAGCAGTCCCTACACAGGGGGCCTCGGGGAGCTGTTTTTT
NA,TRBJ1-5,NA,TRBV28,CASSFSRAGQPQHF,TGTGCCAGCAGTTTTTCGAGGGCAGGTCAGCCCCAGCATTTT
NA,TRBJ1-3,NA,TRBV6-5,CASSYSPWGVGNTIYF,TGTGCCAGCAGTTACTCCCCTTGGGGAGTAGGAAACACCATATATTTT
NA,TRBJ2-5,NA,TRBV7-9,CASSLDGGTQYF,TGTGCCAGCAGCTTAGACGGGGGGACCCAGTACTTC
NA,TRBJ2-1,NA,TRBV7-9,CASSFYRDGYNEQFF,TGTGCCAGCAGCTTTTATCGGGACGGTTACAATGAGCAGTTCTTC
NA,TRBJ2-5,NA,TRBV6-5,CASSYSNVQETQYF,TGTGCCAGCAGTTACTCGAATGTTCAAGAGACCCAGTACTTC
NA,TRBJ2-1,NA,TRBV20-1,CSASPGDEQFF,TGCAGTGCTAGTCCAGGTGACGAGCAGTTCTTC
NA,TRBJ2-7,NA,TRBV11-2,CASSRYPGTVYEQYF,TGTGCCAGCAGCCGTTACCCCGGGACGGTCTACGAGCAGTACTTC
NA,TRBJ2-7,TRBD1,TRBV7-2,CASSLRGTGAYEQYF,TGTGCCAGCAGCTTACGGGGGACAGGTGCCTACGAGCAGTACTTC
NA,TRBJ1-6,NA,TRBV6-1,CASSEIDVNSPLHF,TGTGCCAGCAGTGAGATCGATGTCAATTCACCCCTCCACTTT
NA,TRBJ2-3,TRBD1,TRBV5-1,CASSWQGTETSTDTQYF,TGCGCCAGCAGCTGGCAGGGGACAGAAACTAGCACAGATACGCAGTATTTT
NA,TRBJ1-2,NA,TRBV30,CAWSAPRDRIYGYTF,TGTGCCTGGAGTGCCCCTCGAGACAGGATCTATGGCTACACCTTC
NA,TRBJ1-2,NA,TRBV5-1,CASSLGGYGYTF,TGCGCCAGCAGCTTGGGGGGGTATGGCTACACCTTC
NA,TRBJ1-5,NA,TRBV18,CASSFAGDQPQHF,TGTGCCAGCTCATTTGCAGGGGATCAGCCCCAGCATTTT
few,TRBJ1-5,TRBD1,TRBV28,CASSFSDRASNQPQHF,TGTGCCAGCAGTTTCTCTGACAGGGCTAGCAATCAGCCCCAGCATTTT
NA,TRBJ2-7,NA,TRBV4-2,CASSPNRGRTYEQYF,TGTGCCAGCAGCCCCAACCGTGGTCGAACCTACGAGCAGTACTTC
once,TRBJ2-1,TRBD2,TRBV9,CASSAWTSGSNEQFF,TGTGCCAGCAGCGCGTGGACTAGCGGGAGCAATGAGCAGTTCTTC
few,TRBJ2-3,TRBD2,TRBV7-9,CASSFPGLAAVGTQYF,TGTGCCAGCAGCTTCCCGGGACTAGCGGCCGTGGGTACGCAGTATTTT
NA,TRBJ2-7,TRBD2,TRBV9,CASSASGTSTSGQYF,TGTGCCAGCAGCGCTTCCGGGACTAGCACCTCGGGGCAGTACTTC
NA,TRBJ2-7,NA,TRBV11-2,CASSFERNEQYF,TGTGCCAGCAGCTTCGAGAGAAACGAGCAGTACTTC
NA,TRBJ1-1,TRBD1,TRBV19,CASSIDHRGGMNTEAFF,TGTGCCAGTAGTATAGATCACAGGGGGGGTATGAACACTGAAGCTTTCTTT
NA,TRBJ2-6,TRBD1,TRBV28,CASSRQGSGANVLTF,TGTGCCAGCAGCCGACAGGGCTCTGGGGCCAACGTCCTGACTTTC
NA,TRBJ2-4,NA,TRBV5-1,CASSLDGPNIQYF,TGCGCCAGCAGCTTGGACGGGCCAAACATTCAGTACTTC
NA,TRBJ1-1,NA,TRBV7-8,CASSRRGRTIEAFF,TGTGCCAGCAGCCGTCGGGGGCGGACAATTGAAGCTTTCTTT
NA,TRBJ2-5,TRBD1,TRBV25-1,CASSATGVETQYF,TGTGCCAGCAGTGCAACAGGGGTGGAGACCCAGTACTTC
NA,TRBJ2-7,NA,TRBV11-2,CASSPNTVSYEQYF,TGTGCCAGCAGCCCCAACACCGTCTCCTACGAGCAGTACTTC
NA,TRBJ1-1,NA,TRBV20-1,CSARVTELAFF,TGCAGTGCTAGGGTAACAGAGCTAGCTTTCTTT
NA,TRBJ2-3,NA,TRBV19,CASSIGRGLTQYF,TGTGCCAGTAGTATAGGGAGGGGACTTACGCAGTATTTT
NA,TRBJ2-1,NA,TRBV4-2,CASSQYQASSNEQFF,TGTGCCAGCAGCCAATACCAGGCGAGCTCTAATGAGCAGTTCTTC
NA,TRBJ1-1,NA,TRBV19,CASSISLANTEAFF,TGTGCCAGTAGTATTTCGTTGGCGAACACTGAAGCTTTCTTT
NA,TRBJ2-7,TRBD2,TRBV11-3,CASSLGASGATYEQYF,TGTGCCAGCAGCTTAGGCGCTAGCGGAGCTACCTACGAGCAGTACTTC
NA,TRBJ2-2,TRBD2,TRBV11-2,CASSLRLAGGLNTGELFF,TGTGCCAGCAGCTTAAGGCTAGCGGGGGGCCTGAACACCGGGGAGCTGTTTTTT
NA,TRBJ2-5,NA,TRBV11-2,CASSLGSSGQETQYF,TGTGCCAGCAGCTTAGGGAGTAGCGGACAAGAGACCCAGTACTTC